A single sample is the source of the 2 T cell receptor beta chains below, sequenced in a study of cytomegalovirus exposure and HLA in healthy donors (dated by TCRdb to the late 2010s). Libraries came from the immunoSEQ multiplex PCR assay. TCRdb mirrors the immuneACCESS table, restricted to in-frame sequences. Some clones are absent from its copies; in checked studies, under half trace to an unresolved V gene, and the reason for the others is unknown. For this sample the table gives fewer than 120,000 clones, of which roughly nine tenths were detected only once. 1.5% to 2% of the sample is held by the ten biggest clonotypes. The sample was PBMCs. These receptor sequences come from a young woman in good health and CMV-seronegative.

The chain links TRBV7-9 to TRBJ2-7, with D possibly being TRBD1 (6 bases). Germline-derived CDR1 and CDR2 are SEHNR and FQNEAQ (reference sequence). This CDR3 has 13 residues. Trimming took 6 bases from V and 4 from J, leaving 13 bases between them. CDR3: CASSFLTGYEQYF. The CDR3 coding sequence is TGTGCCAGCAGTTTTCTAACAGGGTACGAGCAGTACTTC.

The V and J genes are TRBV28 and TRBJ2-2; TRBD2 matches 7 bases. The J segment lost 5 bases and the V segment lost 8 bases, leaving 8 bases of the junction unmatched. Germline V lookup: CDR1 MDHEN, CDR2 SYDVKM. There are 14 residues in the CDR3. The CDR3 nucleotides are TGTGCCAGCGGGAGGGATGGATCTACCGGGGAGCTGTTTTTT. It codes for CASGRDGSTGELFF.